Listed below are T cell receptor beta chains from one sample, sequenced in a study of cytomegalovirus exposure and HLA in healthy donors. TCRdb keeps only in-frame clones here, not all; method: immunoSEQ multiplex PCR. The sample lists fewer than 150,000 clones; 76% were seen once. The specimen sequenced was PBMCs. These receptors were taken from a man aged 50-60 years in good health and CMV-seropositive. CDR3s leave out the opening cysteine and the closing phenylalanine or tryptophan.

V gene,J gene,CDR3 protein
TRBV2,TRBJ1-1,ASQRDRAEAF
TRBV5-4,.,ASSPPGSYEQY
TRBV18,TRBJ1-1,ASSPYRGNSETEAF
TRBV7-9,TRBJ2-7,ASSAESGQGAYEQY
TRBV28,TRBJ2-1,ASSVSGSDEQF
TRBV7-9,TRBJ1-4,ASSFQSTNEKLF
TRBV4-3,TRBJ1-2,ASSQVRGLGDNYGYT
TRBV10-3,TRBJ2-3,ASSLLARDTQY
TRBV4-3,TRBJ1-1,ASSHDTGTGYGAF
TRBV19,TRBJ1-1,ASSPRDIPKAF
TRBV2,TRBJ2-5,ASDRDRVQETQY
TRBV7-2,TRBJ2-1,ASSLGGLAAYNEQF
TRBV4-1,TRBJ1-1,ASSQDRGAGTEAF
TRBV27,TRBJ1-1,ASGSGGTEAF
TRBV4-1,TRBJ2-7,ASSQPGQVYEQY
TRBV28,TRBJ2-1,ASKPHVVDRINQDINEQF
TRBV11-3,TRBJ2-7,ASRNANRSASSYEQY
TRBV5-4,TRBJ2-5,ASSSGLAGAQETQY
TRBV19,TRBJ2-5,ASSIDHQGARETQY
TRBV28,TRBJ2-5,ASSFYAETQY
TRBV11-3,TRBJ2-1,ASSRDRGPYNEQF
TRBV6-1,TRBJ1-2,ASSERQDYGYT
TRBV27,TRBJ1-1,ASSLGMNTEAF
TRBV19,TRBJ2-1,ASSTRHSYNEQF
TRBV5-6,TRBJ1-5,ASSFGGARQPQH
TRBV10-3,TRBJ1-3,AIRADITGNTIY